The 20 T cell receptor beta chains reported below all come from one sample, sequenced in a study of T cell repertoires in cytomegalovirus infection. No cognate antigen is known for these TCRs. MiXCR, run by TCRdb on the reads, gives a single entry per CDR3 protein. This table holds approximately 1,000,000 distinct CDR3 sequences, 31% found once. The specimen comprised cultured CD8+ T cells from PBMCs, sampled from culture after CMV antigen stimulation. All receptors come from a human donor in good health (CMV status not recorded). Some clones in this sample may be carry-over from other donors' samples.

This clonotype was found many times. The chain carries TRBV7-9 and TRBJ2-4; TRBD1 is a possible D gene (6 bases). The V gene's germline CDR1 is SEHNR and CDR2 FQNEAQ (reference sequence). The V end lost 4 bases, the J end lost 1 base, and 20 bases lay between the germline ends. This CDR3 has 18 residues. The CDR3 nucleotides read TGTGCCAGCAGCTCCTTACGGGATGTTACAGGGGCCAAAAACATTCAGTACTTC. Its translation: CASSSLRDVTGAKNIQYF.

This clonotype was detected a few times. The rearrangement joins TRBV4-3 to TRBJ1-1; 8 bases match TRBD1. CDR3 length: 17 amino acids. Trimming cost V 4 bases and J 1 base; bases outside gene matches: 11. CDR1 LGHNA and CDR2 YSLEER come from the germline V gene. CDR3 coding DNA: TGCGCCAGCAGCCCTCGGACAGGGAAGGGCGAGAACACTGAAGCTTTCTTT. This sequence encodes CASSPRTGKGENTEAFF.

The table lists this clonotype with many counts. This rearrangement joins TRBV7-8 to TRBJ2-3; possible D gene TRBD1, 6 bases. This CDR3 is built from 14 residues. Trimming pared 3 bases from V and 4 bases from J, leaving 11 bases between. Looked up from germline, CDR1 is SGHVS and CDR2 is FQNEAQ. In DNA form, the CDR3 reads TGTGCCAGCAGCTTGGAACCAGGGGCAGATACGCAGTATTTT. Translated, it gives CASSLEPGADTQYF.

This chain joins TRBV7-6 and TRBJ1-5, with D maybe TRBD1 (6 bases). The germline CDR1 and CDR2 sequences are SGHVS and FNYEAQ. V was pared by 5 bases and J by 5 bases, with 19 bases between. The CDR3 extends over 16 amino acids. Here the CDR3 reads CASSQRTAGIYQPQHF. CDR3 coding DNA: TGTGCCAGCAGCCAGCGGACAGCAGGGATCTATCAGCCCCAGCATTTT.

At least ten counts were recorded for this clonotype. The V gene is TRBV12-3 or TRBV12-4, the J gene TRBJ2-5, with D possibly being TRBD2 (6 bases). V was clipped by 3 bases and J by 0 bases, with 8 bases between them. The CDR3 consists of 14 residues. The CDR3 DNA reads as TGTGCCAGCAGTTTTGCGGGGTACCAAGAGACCCAGTACTTC. Its translation is CASSFAGYQETQYF.

The chain has TRBV4-1 and TRBJ1-2, with a tentative D call TRBD1 (6 bases). The ends were cut back, 1 base at V and 0 bases at J, with 12 bases in the middle. Looked up from germline, CDR1 is MGHRA and CDR2 is YSYEKL. There are 16 residues in the CDR3. The CDR3 DNA is TGCGCCAGCAGCCAAGGTGGGGGGCCCTCTAACTATGGCTACACCTTC. It translates to CASSQGGGPSNYGYTF.

This clonotype has ten or more counts. The chain employs TRBV7-6 and TRBJ2-3, with D perhaps matching TRBD1 (6 bases). The CDR3 sequence is 18 residues long. Germline CDR1 reads SGHVS; CDR2 reads FNYEAQ. Trimming removed 2 bases from V and 0 bases from J, with 18 bases in between. CDR3 in amino acids: CASSLYPLRDMSTDTQYF. CDR3 nucleotide sequence: TGTGCCAGCAGCTTATACCCCCTTCGGGACATGAGCACAGATACGCAGTATTTT.

This clonotype was recorded a few times. The rearrangement uses TRBV6-2 or TRBV6-3 and TRBJ2-7; D is uncertain. Germline loops: CDR1 MNHEY, CDR2 SVGEGT. The V end lost 2 bases, the J end lost 6 bases, and 11 bases lay between the germline ends. The length of the CDR3 is 13 residues. The chain's CDR3 is CASSYLTIAEQYV. The CDR3 DNA reads TGTGCCAGCAGTTACCTTACGATAGCCGAGCAGTACGTC.

The chain has TRBV12-3 or TRBV12-4 and TRBJ1-1; D might be TRBD1 (5 bases). V was shortened by 2 bases and J by 1 base, with 8 bases between the two germline ends. The CDR3 spans 14 residues. CDR3: CASSLYGANTEAFF. CDR3 coding DNA: TGTGCCAGCAGTTTATATGGGGCGAACACTGAAGCTTTCTTT.

This sequence joins TRBV11-2 and TRBJ2-1; 15 positions match TRBD2. The V gene end was trimmed by 5 bases and the J gene end by 4 bases; junction bases not matched to a gene: 9. The CDR3 consists of 18 residues. Germline lookup yields CDR1 SGHAT and CDR2 FQNNGV. CDR3 region: CASSLWTSGGAGYNEQFF. CDR3 nucleotides: TGTGCCAGCAGCCTGTGGACTAGCGGGGGGGCCGGGTACAATGAGCAGTTCTTC.

The chain combines TRBV10-3 with TRBJ2-1; no definite D call. Germline loops: CDR1 ENHRY, CDR2 SYGVKD. The length of the CDR3 is 13 residues. Deletions cut 2 bases from V and 7 bases from J, with 9 bases between. CDR3 residues: CAISERGRNEQFF. CDR3 sequence (DNA): TGTGCCATCAGTGAGAGAGGCAGGAATGAGCAGTTCTTC.

This clonotype appeared a few times. The chain recombines TRBV6-8 with TRBJ1-5; tentatively, D is TRBD1 (5 bases). Germline V gives CDR1 MNHGY, CDR2 SAAAGT. The CDR3 length is 16 residues. V was pared by 6 bases and J by 0 bases, with 15 bases between. The CDR3 protein is CASSNADTPSNQPQHF. CDR3 in DNA: TGTGCCAGCAGCAACGCGGACACCCCTAGCAATCAGCCCCAGCATTTT.

The chain joins TRBV9 to TRBJ2-3; D is unclear. V was trimmed by 4 bases and J by 2 bases, leaving 11 bases between them. This CDR3 spans 14 amino acids. The V gene's germline CDR1 is SGDLS and CDR2 YYNGEE. CDR3 sequence (DNA): TGTGCCAGCAGCCCGTCTCCCAACACAGATACGCAGTATTTT. It encodes CASSPSPNTDTQYF.

The chain combines TRBV2 with TRBJ2-7, with D unclear. This CDR3 comprises 14 residues. In germline, CDR1 is SNHLY, CDR2 FYNNEI. Deletions cut 3 bases from V and 2 bases from J, with 11 bases between. CDR3 loop: CASSDFSETYEQYV. In DNA, the CDR3 is TGTGCCAGCAGTGACTTTTCGGAGACCTACGAGCAGTACGTC.

This clonotype was picked up many times. The CDR3 DNA reads as TGTGCCAGCAGCTTAGCGGGGCGGAACACCGGGGAGCTGTTTTTT. Its protein product is CASSLAGRNTGELFF. The chain has TRBV7-6 and TRBJ2-2; the D gene is possibly TRBD1 (5 bases). The V end lost 0 bases, the J end lost 1 base, and 6 bases lay between the germline ends. Germline CDR1 reads SGHVS; CDR2 reads FNYEAQ. The CDR3 spans 15 residues. Filled out from reference TRBV7-6 and TRBJ2-2, the complete variable domain reads GAGVSQSPRYKVTKRGQDVALRCDPISGHVSLYWYRQALGQGPEFLTYFNYEAQQDKSGLPNDRFSAERPEGSISTLTIQRTEQRDSAMYRCASSLAGRNTGELFFGEGSRLTVL.

The chain couples TRBV7-3 to TRBJ1-6; no clear D. CDR3 size: 13 residues. Germline CDR1 is SGHTA and CDR2 is FQGTGA. V shed 10 bases and J shed 0 bases, with 7 bases lying between them. CDR3 protein: CATVSSYNSPLHF. The CDR3 DNA sequence: TGTGCCACCGTTAGCTCCTATAATTCACCCCTCCACTTT.

The genes are TRBV4-1 and TRBJ2-1, with 10 bases lining up with TRBD2. The CDR3 has 15 residues. The V segment lost 0 bases and the J segment 8 bases; nucleotides outside the gene matches: 4. CDR1 MGHRA and CDR2 YSYEKL come from the germline V gene. CDR3 sequence: CASSQESGGADEQFF. The CDR3 DNA is TGCGCCAGCAGCCAAGAAAGCGGGGGGGCGGATGAGCAGTTCTTC.

Comments on this clonotype: One junction end does not reproduce the germline sequence, and a read error may be involved. V gene TRBV6-1 combines with J gene TRBJ2-2, with D maybe TRBD2 (6 bases). There are 14 residues in the CDR3. Per the germline V gene, CDR1 is MNHNS and CDR2 is SASEGT. In DNA form, the CDR3 reads TGTGTCAGCAGTTATTCCGCGGGGACCGGGGAGCTGTTTTTT. Protein: CVSSYSAGTGELFF.

A remark on this clonotype: A much larger clonotype is one base distant, so this may be a read error. The chain links TRBV12-3 or TRBV12-4 to TRBJ2-7; weak D call: TRBD1 (6 bases). The CDR3 is made up of 14 amino acids. The V end was cut by 4 bases, the J end by 7 bases, with 17 bases between. The CDR3 loop is CASSWLTGRFEQYV. The CDR3 region has the DNA TGTGCCAGCAGTTGGTTGACAGGTCGTTTTGAGCAGTACGTC.

The chain has TRBV6-6 and TRBJ1-1, with D maybe TRBD1 (6 bases). The CDR3 is made up of 15 amino acids. V lost 2 bases and J lost 1, with 11 bases in between. Germline values: CDR1 MNHNY, CDR2 SVGAGI (reference sequence). The CDR3 DNA reads as TGTGCCAGCAGTTACCTGCAGGGGACGAACACTGAAGCTTTCTTT. Translated: CASSYLQGTNTEAFF.